This T cell receptor (beta chain) was documented in a study of shared T cell receptors in the human thymus. TCRdb's table, derived via immunoSEQ multiplex PCR, lists solely in-frame clones and lacks some. The sample lists hundreds of thousands of clones, approximately 88% occurring once. Germline V lookup: CDR1 LGHNA, CDR2 YNFKEQ. The CDR3 spans 13 residues. V lost 1 base to trimming and J lost 5 bases, with 8 bases between them. The data were also submitted as part of a second study, on human thymus T cells. From that report: Thymic resections from corrective heart surgery supplied the tissue. Unrelated people showed highly overlapping thymic repertoires, related research reported.

The sequencing input was thymocytes. This receptor was obtained from a boy under two years old with a congenital heart defect. This chain joins TRBV4-2 and TRBJ2-5, with D maybe TRBD2 (6 bases). This chain's CDR3 is CASSQALAETQYF. In nucleotides, the CDR3 is TGTGCCAGCAGCCAAGCCCTAGCGGAGACCCAGTACTTC.